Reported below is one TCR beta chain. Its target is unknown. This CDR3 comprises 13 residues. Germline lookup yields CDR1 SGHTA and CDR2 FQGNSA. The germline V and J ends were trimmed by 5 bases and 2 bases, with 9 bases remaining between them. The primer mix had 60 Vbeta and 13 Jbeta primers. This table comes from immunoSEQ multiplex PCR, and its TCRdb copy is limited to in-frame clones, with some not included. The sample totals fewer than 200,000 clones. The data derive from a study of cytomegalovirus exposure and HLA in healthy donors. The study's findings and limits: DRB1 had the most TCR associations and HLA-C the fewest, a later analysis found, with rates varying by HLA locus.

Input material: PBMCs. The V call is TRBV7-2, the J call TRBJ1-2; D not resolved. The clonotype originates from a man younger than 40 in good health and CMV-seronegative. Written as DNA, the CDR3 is TGTGCCAGCAGCGCCGGGATCAACTATGGCTACACCTTC. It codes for CASSAGINYGYTF.